The 6 T cell receptor beta chains below were found in one sample sequenced in a study of blood T cell repertoires in COVID-19. Clones were read by immunoSEQ multiplex PCR, and TCRdb kept only the in-frame ones, dropping some. The sample lists 350,000 to 450,000 clones; roughly nine tenths were seen once. The source material was PBMCs or T cells enriched from blood (not recorded which). These TCRs come from a young man who had recovered from COVID-19.

J is TRBJ1-1 and V is TRBV11-2; D gene ambiguous. The CDR3 sequence is 15 residues long. The germline CDR1 and CDR2 sequences are SGHAT and FQNNGV. The V and J ends lost 2 bases and 0 bases respectively, with 10 bases between them. The CDR3 region is CASSLQTGMNTEAFF. CDR3 coding DNA: TGTGCCAGCAGCTTACAAACGGGAATGAACACTGAAGCTTTCTTT. The whole variable domain, filled in from reference TRBV11-2 and TRBJ1-1, reads EAGVAQSPRYKIIEKRQSVAFWCNPISGHATLYWYQQILGQGPKLLIQFQNNGVVDDSQLPKDRFSAERLKGVDSTLKIQPAKLEDSAVYLCASSLQTGMNTEAFFGQGTRLTVV.

This clone was recorded once. The genes are TRBV18 and TRBJ1-1; no definite D call. Germline V CDR1 and CDR2: KGHSH, LQKENI. The CDR3 runs to 13 residues. V was cut by 6 bases and J by 7 bases, with 15 bases left in between. CDR3 DNA sequence: TGTGCCAGCTCCCCTACCGATGGAGGTGAAGCTTTCTTT. Protein: CASSPTDGGEAFF.

Remarks on this clone: This sequence may be a read error, since a much larger clone differs from it by one base. The chain employs TRBV7-2 and TRBJ2-1; 11 bases align to TRBD2. After removal of 5 bases from V and 3 bases from J, the junction contained 3 bases not matched to a gene. Looked up from germline, CDR1 is SGHTA and CDR2 is FQGNSA. CDR3 length: 15 residues. CDR3 loop: CASSPGLADYNEQFF. The CDR3 coding sequence is TGTGCCAGCAGCCCGGGACTAGCGGACTACAATGAGCAGTTCTTC.

The rearrangement links TRBV15 to TRBJ1-4; D call uncertain. This CDR3 is 15 amino acids long. The germline gives CDR1 LNHNV, CDR2 YYDKDF (reference sequence). The V end was cut by 1 base, the J end by 0 bases, with 6 bases between. CDR3 region: CATSRAVATNEKLFF. The CDR3 DNA sequence: TGTGCCACCAGCAGAGCAGTTGCAACTAATGAAAAACTGTTTTTT.

Many counts were recorded for this clone. The gene calls are TRBV6-1 and TRBJ1-5; D is perhaps TRBD1 (5 bases). V dropped 2 bases and J dropped 7 bases, with 9 bases sitting between them. Germline V gene lookup returns CDR1 MNHNS and CDR2 SASEGT. CDR3 size: 13 residues. The CDR3 nucleotides read TGTGCCAGCAGTGAATGGCAGGGCCAGCCCCAGCATTTT. It is translated as CASSEWQGQPQHF.

This clone is a singleton in its sample. This chain uses TRBV10-1 with TRBJ1-3, with 7 bases lining up with TRBD1. Germline CDR1 is WNHNN and CDR2 is SYGVQD (reference sequence). The CDR3 runs to 15 residues. V was pared by 6 bases and J by 4 bases, with 9 bases of the junction left unmatched. CDR3 sequence (DNA): TGCGCCAGCAGAGCCGGGGACAGTGACGGAAACACCATATATTTT. It codes for CASRAGDSDGNTIYF.